A selection of T cell receptor beta chains follows, all from one sample in a study of blood T cells in healthy people across ages. TCRdb passed the 5' RACE reads through MiXCR, listing each CDR3 protein once. Here the sample spans over 1.5 million distinct CDR3 sequences, about 50% being singletons. Sequencing was performed on blood. These receptor sequences come from a woman in her thirties or forties in good health. Each CDR3 is given with its conserved first and last residue. A D gene is named only where the DNA matches it firmly. Clone size appears in some rows only: once, few, many, or a class for an expanded clone.

D gene	J gene	clone size	CDR3 length	V gene	CDR3 DNA	CDR3 protein
TRBD1	TRBJ2-3	-	14	TRBV20-1	TGCAGTGCTACCGGGACAGGGGGCACAGATACGCAGTATTTT	CSATGTGGTDTQYF
-	TRBJ1-1	-	15	TRBV6-1	TGTGCCAGCAGCCCTGTTGGAGGGGTGAACACTGAAGCTTTCTTT	CASSPVGGVNTEAFF
-	TRBJ1-6	-	15	TRBV5-1	TGCGCCAGCAGCCTTCCGGGACCGACGAATTCACCCCTCCACTTT	CASSLPGPTNSPLHF
-	TRBJ1-1	-	13	TRBV6-6	TGTGCCAGTTACGAGAATTGGGGGCCTAGGGCTTTCTTT	CASYENWGPRAFF
-	TRBJ1-4	-	15	TRBV20-1	TGCAGTGCTAGAGATCCCCGCAGGGCCGGGGAAAAACTGTTTTTT	CSARDPRRAGEKLFF
-	TRBJ1-2	many	12	TRBV6-5	TGTGCCAGCAGTTACTCGGGGGATGGCTACACCTTC	CASSYSGDGYTF
-	TRBJ2-1	-	14	TRBV20-1	TGCAGTGCTAGCCCCTTGGGGACGCCCGATGAGCAGTTCTTC	CSASPLGTPDEQFF
-	TRBJ2-3	many	14	TRBV7-2	TGTGCCAGCAGCTTAGAAGCGGGCACAGATACGCAGTATTTT	CASSLEAGTDTQYF
-	TRBJ2-1	-	14	TRBV20-1	TGCAGTGCTATTAGGCAGAGGATTGGTCAGGGGCAGTTCTTC	CSAIRQRIGQGQFF
TRBD1	TRBJ2-3	-	16	TRBV13	TGTGCCAGCAGCACCCGACAGGGGACCGTCACAGATACGCAGTATTTT	CASSTRQGTVTDTQYF
-	TRBJ2-5	-	12	TRBV12-3/TRBV12-4	TGTGCCAGCAGGTACGGGGCCAATCGACAGTACTTC	CASRYGANRQYF
TRBD2	TRBJ2-3	many	15	TRBV7-2	TGTGCCAGCAGCTTAATTCTAGCGGGGGGGGATACGCAGTATTTT	CASSLILAGGDTQYF
-	TRBJ2-5	-	15	TRBV29-1	TGCAGCGCGGGGATGGGGGGGACAATACAAGAGACCCAGTACTTC	CSAGMGGTIQETQYF
-	TRBJ2-3	few	18	TRBV6-2/TRBV6-3	TGTGCCAGCAGTTACTCAAGGCTGGACCTACAAAAGACAGATACGCAGTATTTT	CASSYSRLDLQKTDTQYF
TRBD2	TRBJ2-7	-	16	TRBV5-1	TGCGCCAGCAGCTTGGTTGTTGGCGGGGGGGCCTACGAGCAGTACTTC	CASSLVVGGGAYEQYF
TRBD2	TRBJ2-5	few	13	TRBV7-2	TGTGCCAGCAGCCCAGGACTAGAAAAGACCCAGTACTTC	CASSPGLEKTQYF
-	TRBJ1-6	-	14	TRBV7-9	TGTGCCAGCAGCTTAGAGGTTATGGGTTCACCCCTCCACTTT	CASSLEVMGSPLHF
-	TRBJ2-5	-	14	TRBV12-3/TRBV12-4	TGTGCCAGCAGTTTTCGGGTGGGACAAGAGACCCAGTACTTC	CASSFRVGQETQYF
-	TRBJ2-7	many	12	TRBV12-3/TRBV12-4	TGTGCCAGCAGTTTCGGGGGTTCCGAGCAGTACTTC	CASSFGGSEQYF
-	TRBJ2-7	-	15	TRBV7-6	TGTGCCAGCAGCTTAACCCCCCGGGACACCTACGAGCAGTACTTC	CASSLTPRDTYEQYF
TRBD1	TRBJ2-5	-	17	TRBV5-1	TGCGCCAGCAGCTCAAAACCCGGGACAGGGGCCCAAGAGACCCAGTACTTC	CASSSKPGTGAQETQYF
TRBD2	TRBJ2-4	-	15	TRBV4-3	TGCGCCAGCAGCCGTGACAGCGGGGGAGGGAACATTCAGTACTTC	CASSRDSGGGNIQYF
TRBD2	TRBJ2-1	-	15	TRBV6-2/TRBV6-3	TGTGCCAGCAGTTTCGGACTAGCGTCCTACAATGAGCAGTTCTTC	CASSFGLASYNEQFF
TRBD1	TRBJ1-2	-	17	TRBV12-3/TRBV12-4	TGTGCCAGCAGTACCGGGACAGGGCCATCCCTAGGCTATGGCTACACCTTC	CASSTGTGPSLGYGYTF
-	TRBJ2-1	-	16	TRBV5-1	TGCGCCAGCAGCTTGGAAGAGGCGAGCTCCTACAATGAGCAGTTCTTC	CASSLEEASSYNEQFF
-	TRBJ2-7	-	14	TRBV28	TGTGCCAGCAGTAAACAGGGCACGAACTACGAGCAGTACTTC	CASSKQGTNYEQYF
TRBD1	TRBJ1-4	-	14	TRBV7-2	TGTGCCAGCAGGTTCGACAGGGGGAATGAAAAACTGTTTTTT	CASRFDRGNEKLFF
-	TRBJ1-1	-	15	TRBV6-6	TGTGCCAGCAGTTATTATGGGGAGGGGGGAGGTGAAGCTTTCTTT	CASSYYGEGGGEAFF
-	TRBJ2-5	few	14	TRBV25-1	TGTGCCAGCAGTGATTCCAGCCCCCAAGAGACCCAGTACTTC	CASSDSSPQETQYF
TRBD2	TRBJ2-7	-	17	TRBV28	TGTGCCAGCAGCCCGACTAGCGGGGGATCCTCCTCCTACGAGCAGTACTTC	CASSPTSGGSSSYEQYF
TRBD2	TRBJ2-1	-	14	TRBV25-1	TGTGCCAGCACAGGCGGGGGAGTATACAATGAGCAGTTCTTC	CASTGGGVYNEQFF
-	TRBJ1-2	few	12	TRBV9	TGTGCCAGCAGCGTTCCGGCGGGGGGCTACACCTTC	CASSVPAGGYTF
TRBD1	TRBJ2-7	-	14	TRBV7-2	TGTGCCAGCAGCATCAGGGGGCCATTGGACGAGCAGTACTTC	CASSIRGPLDEQYF
-	TRBJ1-5	few	13	TRBV18	TGTGCCACCCTCCAGGGTAGCAATCAGCCCCAGCATTTT	CATLQGSNQPQHF
-	TRBJ2-1	-	13	TRBV7-2	TGTGCCAGCAGCTTAACAGGGATGCATGAGCAGTTCTTC	CASSLTGMHEQFF
-	TRBJ2-7	-	14	TRBV4-3	TGCGCCAGCAGCCAGAGGGAACAGAGCAACGAGCAGTACTTC	CASSQREQSNEQYF
-	TRBJ2-5	-	15	TRBV18	TGTGCCAGCTCACGCGAGACAATGCGGCAAGAGACCCAGTACTTC	CASSRETMRQETQYF